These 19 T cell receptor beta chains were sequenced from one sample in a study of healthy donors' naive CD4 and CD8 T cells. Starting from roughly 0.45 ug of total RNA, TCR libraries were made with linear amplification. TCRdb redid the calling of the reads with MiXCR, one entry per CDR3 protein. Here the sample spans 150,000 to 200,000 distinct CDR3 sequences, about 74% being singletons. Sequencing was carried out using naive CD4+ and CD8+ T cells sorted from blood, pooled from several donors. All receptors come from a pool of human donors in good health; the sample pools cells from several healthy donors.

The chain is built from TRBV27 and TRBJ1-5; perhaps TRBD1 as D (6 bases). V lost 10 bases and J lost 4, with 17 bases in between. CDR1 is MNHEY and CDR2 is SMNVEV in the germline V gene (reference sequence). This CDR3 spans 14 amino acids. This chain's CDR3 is CATAGSRGNQPQHF. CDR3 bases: TGTGCCACCGCGGGGTCTAGGGGGAATCAGCCCCAGCATTTT.

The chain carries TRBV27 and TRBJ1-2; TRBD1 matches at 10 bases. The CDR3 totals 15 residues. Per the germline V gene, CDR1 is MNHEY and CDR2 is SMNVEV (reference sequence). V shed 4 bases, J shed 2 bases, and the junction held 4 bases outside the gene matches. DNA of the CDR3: TGTGCCAGCAGTTCCTGGACAGGGGGGAACTATGGCTACACCTTC. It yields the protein CASSSWTGGNYGYTF.

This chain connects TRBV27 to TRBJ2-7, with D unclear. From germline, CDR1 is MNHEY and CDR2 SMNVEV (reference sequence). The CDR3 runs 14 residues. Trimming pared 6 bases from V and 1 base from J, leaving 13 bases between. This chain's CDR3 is CASRQGPDSYEQYV. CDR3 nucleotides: TGTGCCAGCAGACAAGGACCGGATTCCTACGAGCAGTACGTC.

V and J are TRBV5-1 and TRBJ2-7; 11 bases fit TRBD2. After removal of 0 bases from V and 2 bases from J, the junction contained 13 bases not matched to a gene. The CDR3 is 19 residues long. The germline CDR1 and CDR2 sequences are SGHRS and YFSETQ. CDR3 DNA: TGCGCCAGCAGCTTGGGCGTAGCTAGCGGGAGGAGGGTCACCTACGAGCAGTACTTC. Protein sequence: CASSLGVASGRRVTYEQYF. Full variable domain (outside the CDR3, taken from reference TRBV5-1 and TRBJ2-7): KAGVTQTPRYLIKTRGQQVTLSCSPISGHRSVSWYQQTPGQGLQFLFEYFSETQRNKGNFPGRFSGRQFSNSRSEMNVSTLELGDSALYLCASSLGVASGRRVTYEQYFGPGTRLTVT.

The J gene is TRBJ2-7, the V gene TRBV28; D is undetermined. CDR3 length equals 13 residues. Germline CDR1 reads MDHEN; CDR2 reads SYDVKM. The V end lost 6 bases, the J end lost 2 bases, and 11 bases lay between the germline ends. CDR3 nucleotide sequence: TGTGCCAGCAGCCACGGGCTGGCCTACGAGCAGTACTTC. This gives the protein CASSHGLAYEQYF.

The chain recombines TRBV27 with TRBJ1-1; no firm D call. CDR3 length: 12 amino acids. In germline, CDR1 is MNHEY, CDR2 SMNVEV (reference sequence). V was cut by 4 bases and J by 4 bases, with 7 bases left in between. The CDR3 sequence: CASSSVSTEAFF. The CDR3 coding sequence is TGTGCCAGCAGTTCCGTTAGCACTGAAGCTTTCTTT.

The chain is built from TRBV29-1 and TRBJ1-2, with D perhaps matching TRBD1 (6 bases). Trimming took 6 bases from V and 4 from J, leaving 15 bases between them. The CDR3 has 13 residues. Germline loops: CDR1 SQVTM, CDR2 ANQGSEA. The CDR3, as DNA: TGCAGCGTACCTTACGAGGGGGGCTATGGCTACACCTTC. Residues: CSVPYEGGYGYTF.

CDR3 in amino acids: CASRDGEGRETQYF. CDR3 coding DNA: TGTGCCAGCAGAGATGGGGAAGGGCGGGAGACCCAGTACTTC. J is TRBJ2-5 and V is TRBV28; D gene uncertain. Between the trimmed V and J ends, which lost 6 bases and 5 bases, there was a span of 16 bases. This CDR3 is built from 14 residues. CDR1 is MDHEN and CDR2 is SYDVKM in the germline V gene.

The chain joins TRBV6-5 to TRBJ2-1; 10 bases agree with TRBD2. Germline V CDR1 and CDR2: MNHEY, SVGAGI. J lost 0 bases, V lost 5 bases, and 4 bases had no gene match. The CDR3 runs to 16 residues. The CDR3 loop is CASSLSGRSSYNEQFF. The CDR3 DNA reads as TGTGCCAGCAGTCTTAGCGGGAGGAGCTCCTACAATGAGCAGTTCTTC.

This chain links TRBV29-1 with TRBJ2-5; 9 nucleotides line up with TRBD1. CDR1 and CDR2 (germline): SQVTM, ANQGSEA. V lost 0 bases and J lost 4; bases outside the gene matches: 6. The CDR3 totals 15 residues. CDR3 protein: CSVEETQGARETQYF. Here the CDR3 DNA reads TGCAGCGTTGAAGAAACACAGGGGGCGCGAGAGACCCAGTACTTC.

The CDR3 region is CASSYPGGYEQYV. The CDR3, as DNA: TGTGCCAGCAGTTACCCGGGAGGGTACGAGCAGTACGTC. The chain employs TRBV6-6 and TRBJ2-7; 8 bases are a match to TRBD2. The CDR3 totals 13 residues. The germline V gene has CDR1 MNHNY and CDR2 SVGAGI (reference sequence). Trimming cost V 2 bases and J 4 bases; bases outside gene matches: 1.

The CDR3 reads CASSLVVGTDTQYF. For the CDR3, the DNA is TGCGCCAGCAGCTTGGTGGTAGGCACAGATACGCAGTATTTT. The chain has TRBV5-1 and TRBJ2-3; D is unresolved. CDR1 and CDR2 (germline): SGHRS, YFSETQ. This CDR3 contains 14 residues. With 0 bases removed from V and 1 base from J, the gap between germline ends came to 6 bases.

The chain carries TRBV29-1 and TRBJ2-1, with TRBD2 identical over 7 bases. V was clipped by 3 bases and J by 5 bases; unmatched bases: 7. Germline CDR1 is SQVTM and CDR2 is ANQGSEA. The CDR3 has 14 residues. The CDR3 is CSVERLAVNNEQFF. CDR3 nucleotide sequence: TGCAGCGTTGAGAGGCTAGCGGTCAACAATGAGCAGTTCTTC.

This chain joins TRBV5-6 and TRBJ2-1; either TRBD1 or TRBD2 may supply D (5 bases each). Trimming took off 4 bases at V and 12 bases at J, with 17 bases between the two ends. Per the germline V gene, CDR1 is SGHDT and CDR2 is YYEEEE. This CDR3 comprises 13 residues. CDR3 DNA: TGTGCCAGCAGCCGGGACGTCGGTCGATGGCAGTTCTTC. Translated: CASSRDVGRWQFF.

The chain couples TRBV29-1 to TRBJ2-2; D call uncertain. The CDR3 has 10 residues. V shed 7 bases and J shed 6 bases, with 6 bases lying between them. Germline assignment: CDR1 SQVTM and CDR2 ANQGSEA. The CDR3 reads CSAKAGELFF. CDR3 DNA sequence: TGCAGCGCAAAGGCCGGGGAGCTGTTTTTT.

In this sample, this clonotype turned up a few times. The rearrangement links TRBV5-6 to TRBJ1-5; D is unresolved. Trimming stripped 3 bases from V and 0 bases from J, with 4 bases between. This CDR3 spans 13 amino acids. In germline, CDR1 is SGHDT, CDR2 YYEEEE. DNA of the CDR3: TGTGCCAGCAGCTGGAATAGCAATCAGCCCCAGCATTTT. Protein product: CASSWNSNQPQHF.

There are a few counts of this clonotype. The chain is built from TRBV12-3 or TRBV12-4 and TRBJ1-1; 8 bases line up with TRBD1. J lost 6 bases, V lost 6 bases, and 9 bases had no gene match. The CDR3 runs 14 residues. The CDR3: CASREMDRAAEAFF. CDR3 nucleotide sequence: TGTGCCAGCAGGGAGATGGACAGGGCGGCTGAAGCTTTCTTT.

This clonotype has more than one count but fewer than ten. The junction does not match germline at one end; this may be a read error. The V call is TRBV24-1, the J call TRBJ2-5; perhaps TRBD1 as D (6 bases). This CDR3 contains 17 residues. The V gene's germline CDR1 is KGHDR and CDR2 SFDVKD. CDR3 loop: CATSLGQGNPHQETQYF. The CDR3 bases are TGTGCTACCAGTCTGGGCCAGGGGAACCCCCACCAAGAGACCCAGTACTTC.

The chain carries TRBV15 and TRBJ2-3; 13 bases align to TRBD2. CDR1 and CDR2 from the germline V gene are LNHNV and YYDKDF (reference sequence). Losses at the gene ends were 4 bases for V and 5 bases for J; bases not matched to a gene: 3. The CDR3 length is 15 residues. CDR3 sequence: CATSTRTSGRDTQYF. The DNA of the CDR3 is TGTGCCACCAGCACCCGGACTAGCGGGAGAGATACGCAGTATTTT.